Listed here are 20 T cell receptor beta chains from one sample, sequenced in a study of T cells in Graves' hyperthyroidism and ophthalmopathy (dated by TCRdb to the late 2010s). To prepare the library, multiplex PCR was applied. The run used an Illumina HiSeq 2000. TCR beta CDR3 regions were amplified from RNA transcripts. The first round of RT-PCR for the TCR CDR3 was performed with the HTBI primer set and the Qiagen OneStep RT-PCR kit. TCRdb itself trimmed the public reads at Q25 with fastp, ran MiXCR and retained productive beta chains. A single entry per CDR3 protein holds the most common genes and DNA from its merged rows. The sample includes around 600,000 distinct CDR3 sequences, with around 14% observed a single time. The top ten clones comprise around 7% of the sample. The sequenced material came from blood. The source is a woman aged 18 to 35 with Graves' ophthalmopathy.

This clonotype was counted ten times or more. The chain joins TRBV7-9 to TRBJ2-5; no clear D gene. The ends were cut back, 2 bases at V and 4 bases at J, with 8 bases in the middle. The CDR3 loop spans 13 amino acids. Germline lookup yields CDR1 SEHNR and CDR2 FQNEAQ (reference sequence). In nucleotides, the CDR3 is TGTGCCAGCAGCTTACGCCAGCTAGAGACCCAGTACTTC. Translated, it gives CASSLRQLETQYF.

This clonotype appeared once. One base away lies a much larger clone, so this may be a sequencing read error. The chain links TRBV3-2 to TRBJ2-1; TRBD2, the D gene given by the table, was not confirmed from the DNA. TRBV3-2 is tagged as a pseudogene. The CDR3 contains 15 residues. The CDR3 spells CASGPPGLAGGQQFF. The CDR3 DNA follows: TGTGCCAGCGGCCCTCCGGGACTAGCGGGAGGGCAGCAGTTCTTC.

Many counts were recorded for this clonotype. The V and J genes are TRBV6-2 or TRBV6-3 and TRBJ2-5; TRBD2 aligns across 8 bases. V lost 5 bases and J lost 5; bases outside the gene matches: 16. Germline V gene sequence: CDR1 MNHEY, CDR2 SVGEGT. The CDR3 totals 17 residues. CDR3: CASSTPGTSFFGETQYF. The CDR3 nucleotides read TGTGCCAGCAGTACCCCCGGGACTAGTTTCTTTGGCGAGACCCAGTACTTC.

This clonotype appeared many times. The J gene is TRBJ1-2, the V gene TRBV11-2, with TRBD1 matching over 7 bases. This CDR3 is 16 amino acids long. Trimming at V came to 0 bases and at J to 1 base, leaving 5 bases not matched to a gene. Germline CDR1 is SGHAT and CDR2 is FQNNGV. The chain's CDR3 is CASSLEDRVGNYGYTF. The CDR3 DNA follows: TGTGCCAGCAGCTTAGAAGACAGGGTGGGTAACTATGGCTACACCTTC.

This clonotype was detected many times. The chain carries TRBV3-1 and TRBJ1-1, with D uncertain. CDR1 is LGHDT and CDR2 is YNNKEL in the germline V gene (reference sequence). Trimming shortened V by 4 bases and J by 4 bases, and 16 bases separated the two germline ends. This CDR3 comprises 15 residues. The CDR3 DNA sequence: TGTGCCAGCAGCCGGGATGGTCCCGTGGGCACTGAAGCTTTCTTT. As protein: CASSRDGPVGTEAFF.

The rearrangement joins TRBV19 to TRBJ1-2; TRBD1 matches at 8 bases. The ends lost 6 bases at V and 4 bases at J; junction bases unmatched: 4. The germline V gene has CDR1 LNHDA and CDR2 SQIVND (reference sequence). CDR3 size: 13 residues. The CDR3 DNA reads TGTGCCAGTAGCATGGGGACAGGCTATGGCTACACCTTC. Translated, it gives CASSMGTGYGYTF.

This clonotype was observed a few times. The V call is TRBV2, the J call TRBJ2-1; D ambiguous. The V and J ends lost 4 bases and 15 bases respectively, with 7 bases between them. CDR3 size: 9 residues. The germline V gene encodes CDR1 SNHLY and CDR2 FYNNEI. The CDR3 DNA follows: TGTGCCAGCAGTGCGACGGTGTTCTTC. It is translated as CASSATVFF. The whole variable domain, filled in from reference TRBV2 and TRBJ2-1, reads EPEVTQTPSHQVTQMGQEVILRCVPISNHLYFYWYRQILGQKVEFLVSFYNNEISEKSEIFDDQFSVERPDGSNFTLKIRSTKLEDSAMYFCASSATVFFGPGTRLTVL.

This clonotype was detected only a few times. The CDR3 coding sequence is TGCAGTGCGGATACGGCGGGAGGGTTAAACATTCAGTACTTC. It specifies CSADTAGGLNIQYF. The J gene is TRBJ2-4, the V gene TRBV20-1, with TRBD2 identical over 9 bases. Losses at the gene ends were 6 bases for V and 6 bases for J; bases not matched to a gene: 9. Germline V gene data show CDR1 as DFQATT and CDR2 as SNEGSKA (reference sequence). The CDR3 has 14 residues.

This clonotype appeared a few times. At one end the junction does not follow the germline gene, possibly because of a read error. The chain carries TRBV2 and TRBJ2-5; 7 bases are a match to TRBD1. CDR1 is SNHLY, CDR2 FYNNEI, per germline. This CDR3 has 16 amino acids. This chain's CDR3 is CASISRTGALGEAQYF. CDR3 nucleotides: TGTGCCAGCATTTCTAGGACAGGCGCCTTGGGAGAGGCCCAGTACTTC.

This chain connects TRBV19 to TRBJ2-4; D perhaps matches TRBD1 (5 bases). The V and J ends lost 0 bases and 2 bases respectively, with 8 bases between them. The V gene's germline CDR1 is LNHDA and CDR2 SQIVND (reference sequence). The CDR3 has 15 amino acids. This CDR3 reads CASSIDQGSKNIQYF. CDR3 coding DNA: TGTGCCAGTAGTATAGATCAGGGTTCCAAAAACATTCAGTACTTC. Together with reference TRBV19 and TRBJ2-4, the CDR3 gives the full variable domain: DGGITQSPKYLFRKEGQNVTLSCEQNLNHDAMYWYRQDPGQGLRLIYYSQIVNDFQKGDIAEGYSVSREKKESFPLTVTSAQKNPTAFYLCASSIDQGSKNIQYFGAGTRLSVL.

This clonotype was picked up many times. The J gene is TRBJ2-5, the V gene TRBV3-1; tentatively, D is TRBD2 (6 bases). V lost 2 bases to trimming and J lost 5 bases, with 18 bases between them. The CDR3 covers 16 residues. Germline V gene data show CDR1 as LGHDT and CDR2 as YNNKEL (reference sequence). CDR3 region: CASSQPTVTRGETQYF. Here the CDR3 DNA reads TGTGCCAGCAGCCAACCAACAGTGACTCGGGGGGAGACCCAGTACTTC.

This clonotype occurred many times. The gene calls are TRBV6-6 and TRBJ1-4, with D uncertain. CDR3 size: 14 residues. V was trimmed by 2 bases and J by 4 bases, leaving 8 bases between them. Germline assignment: CDR1 MNHNY and CDR2 SVGAGI (reference sequence). The DNA of the CDR3 is TGTGCCAGCAGTTACAGGGCCGATAATGAAAAACTGTTTTTT. Its protein product is CASSYRADNEKLFF.

This clonotype occurred a few times. This chain links TRBV30 with TRBJ2-7; the match to TRBD2 covers 11 bases. The CDR3 runs 19 residues. Trimming at V came to 0 bases and at J to 3 bases, leaving 16 bases not matched to a gene. From germline, CDR1 is GTSNPN and CDR2 SVGIG (reference sequence). In DNA form, the CDR3 reads TGTGCCTGGAGTGTACCCTCGGGGTCGGTAGCGGGAGGGAACTACGAGCAGTACTTC. Its protein product is CAWSVPSGSVAGGNYEQYF.

Ten or more counts support this clonotype. The genes are TRBV30 and TRBJ1-1, with D possibly being TRBD1 (6 bases). Trimming took 5 bases from V and 2 from J, leaving 9 bases between them. The CDR3 has 12 amino acids. CDR1 and CDR2 from the germline V gene are GTSNPN and SVGIG (reference sequence). CDR3 nucleotide sequence: TGTGCCTGGGGGGGCTACAACACTGAAGCTTTCTTT. Its protein is CAWGGYNTEAFF.

The chain joins TRBV4-1 to TRBJ2-6; 9 nucleotides agree with TRBD2. V lost 1 base, J lost 0 bases, and 4 bases stayed unmatched. The CDR3 covers 18 residues. Germline V gene sequence: CDR1 MGHRA, CDR2 YSYEKL. The CDR3 coding sequence is TGCGCCAGCAGCCAAGGAGGACTAGCGATCTCTGGGGCCAACGTCCTGACTTTC. This sequence encodes CASSQGGLAISGANVLTF.

The CDR3 region has the DNA TGTGCCAGTAGTGTATCAGACCAGGGAAGTCAGCCCCAGCATTTT. Translation gives CASSVSDQGSQPQHF. The V and J genes are TRBV19 and TRBJ1-5, with D possibly TRBD1 on 5 matching bases. Trimming took off 5 bases at V and 6 bases at J, with 17 bases between the two ends. Looked up from germline, CDR1 is LNHDA and CDR2 is SQIVND (reference sequence). The CDR3 consists of 15 residues.

This clonotype was found many times. The genes are TRBV3-1 and TRBJ1-5; no clear D gene. CDR1 is LGHDT and CDR2 is YNNKEL in the germline V gene (reference sequence). The CDR3 covers 14 residues. Trimming left V 1 base short and J 4 bases short, with 8 bases between. The CDR3 coding sequence is TGTGCCAGCAGCCAAGTCTGGGGTAATCAGCCCCAGCATTTT. It translates to CASSQVWGNQPQHF.

This clonotype was seen many times. The chain joins TRBV11-2 to TRBJ1-4; 7 bases are a match to TRBD1. With 1 base clipped from V and 7 bases from J, the junction kept 9 bases outside the gene matches. The CDR3 runs 16 residues. Germline V gene lookup returns CDR1 SGHAT and CDR2 FQNNGV. DNA of the CDR3: TGTGCCAGCAGCTTAGTTCGCCGACAGGGTGGTGAAAAACTGTTTTTT. Translating it yields CASSLVRRQGGEKLFF.

This clonotype was seen at least ten times. This chain uses TRBV6-2 or TRBV6-3 with TRBJ2-3; D is unresolved. This CDR3 region has 16 residues. Trimming left V 0 bases short and J 0 bases short, with 10 bases between. In germline, CDR1 is MNHEY, CDR2 SVGEGT. In DNA form, the CDR3 reads TGTGCCAGCAGTTACTCTGTCCCGTCTAGCACAGATACGCAGTATTTT. It yields the protein CASSYSVPSSTDTQYF.

This clonotype appeared many times. CDR3 nucleotides: TGTGCCAGCAGCCTAGGACAGAACGAGCAGTACTTC. Translation: CASSLGQNEQYF. V gene TRBV7-8 combines with J gene TRBJ2-7, with D maybe TRBD1 (6 bases). Trimming shortened V by 5 bases and J by 5 bases, and 10 bases separated the two germline ends. This CDR3 has 12 residues. Germline values: CDR1 SGHVS, CDR2 FQNEAQ.